The 27 T cell receptor beta chains given below trace back to one sample, sequenced in a study of prognosis after radiotherapy for stage I lung cancer. Genomic DNA was subjected to two-round multiplex PCR for amplification of TCR beta CDR3. TRBV and TRBJ genes each had their own specific primers in first-round PCR. Using its own MiXCR run on the multiplex PCR reads, TCRdb lists one record per CDR3 protein. Of about 31,000 distinct CDR3 sequences in the sample, roughly two fifths were seen once. The sample was PBMCs, taken before or after stereotactic body radiation therapy (not recorded which). Receptor source: a donor over 45 with non-small cell lung cancer.

This clonotype is medium-sized (0.01 to 0.1%). The genes are TRBV5-1 and TRBJ2-2, with TRBD2 as a possible D gene (6 bases). The CDR3 extends over 14 amino acids. Trimming pared 2 bases from V and 2 bases from J, leaving 7 bases between. Per the germline V gene, CDR1 is SGHRS and CDR2 is YFSETQ. The CDR3 region has the DNA TGCGCCAGCAGCTTTAGCGGAAACACCGGGGAGCTGTTTTTT. Protein product: CASSFSGNTGELFF.

About this clonotype itself: The CDR3 carries no conserved terminal phenylalanine or tryptophan, so it likely arises from a read error. CDR3 sequence: CASSTETYEQYL. CDR3 nucleotides: TGTGCCAGCAGTACAGAGACATACGAGCAGTACTTA. The rearrangement uses TRBV6-1 and TRBJ2-7; unclear D gene. Trimming removed 5 bases at V and 4 bases at J, with 9 bases between. This CDR3 contains 12 residues. Germline V gene lookup returns CDR1 MNHNS and CDR2 SASEGT.

The rearrangement uses TRBV2 and TRBJ2-7; 10 bases fit TRBD2. The CDR3 consists of 14 residues. Germline V CDR1 and CDR2: SNHLY, FYNNEI. V lost 7 bases to trimming and J lost 4 bases; unmatched junction nucleotides: 7. The DNA of the CDR3 is TGTGCCAGCAAACCGGGACTAGCGTCTTACGAGCAGTACTTC. This sequence encodes CASKPGLASYEQYF.

This clonotype was recorded at least ten times. V is TRBV27 and J is TRBJ1-5; D may be TRBD1 (5 bases). The CDR3 has 16 residues. Trimming took 4 bases from V and 2 from J, leaving 15 bases between them. Germline values: CDR1 MNHEY, CDR2 SMNVEV (reference sequence). The CDR3 region has the DNA TGTGCCAGCAGTTCAACCTCCGGGGCCGGCAATCAGCCCCAGCATTTT. Residues: CASSSTSGAGNQPQHF.

This clonotype was recorded at least ten times. The chain uses TRBV10-2 and TRBJ2-7, with 11 bases fitting TRBD2. V lost 5 bases and J lost 2; bases outside the gene matches: 2. CDR3 length equals 14 residues. Germline V gene lookup returns CDR1 WSHSY and CDR2 SAAADI. The CDR3 coding sequence is TGCGCCAGCAGTAGACTAGCGGGAACCTACGAGCAGTACTTC. Translation gives CASSRLAGTYEQYF.

This clonotype counts as medium-sized (0.01 to 0.1%). The chain carries TRBV6-1 and TRBJ2-7; D uncertain. CDR3 length equals 11 residues. In germline, CDR1 is MNHNS, CDR2 SASEGT. The ends were cut back, 9 bases at V and 4 bases at J, with 10 bases in the middle. The CDR3 nucleotides read TGTGCCAGTAACAGAGGATACGAGCAGTACTTC. Its protein product is CASNRGYEQYF.

Concerning this clonotype itself: A far larger clone is off by one base, so a read error is likely. The rearrangement uses TRBV12-3 or TRBV12-4 and TRBJ2-5; 7 bases map to TRBD2. The J call is doubtful: the DNA matches TRBJ2-1 better. There are 15 residues in the CDR3. The CDR3, as DNA: TGTGCCAGCAGTTTAGAGGGGACTATGGTCGATGAGCAGTTCTTC. It encodes CASSLEGTMVDEQFF.

In its sample, this clonotype was seen many times. The rearrangement joins TRBV7-9 to TRBJ1-3; a possible D gene is TRBD1 (5 bases). The germline V gene has CDR1 SEHNR and CDR2 FQNEAQ (reference sequence). The CDR3 is 18 residues long. V lost 0 bases, J lost 0 bases, and 15 bases lay in between. The DNA of the CDR3 is TGTGCCAGCAGCTTAGCGACCCACCAGGGAGACTCTGGAAACACCATATATTTT. As protein: CASSLATHQGDSGNTIYF.

This clonotype was recorded at least ten times. The chain has TRBV30 and TRBJ1-6; tentatively, D is TRBD1 (6 bases). The CDR3 is 14 residues long. Germline assignment: CDR1 GTSNPN and CDR2 SVGIG (reference sequence). V lost 1 base to trimming and J lost 7 bases, with 11 bases between them. CDR3 sequence (DNA): TGTGCCTGGAGTGCAGGGGTTAGCAATTCACCCCTCCACTTT. Translated: CAWSAGVSNSPLHF.

In this sample, this clonotype turned up many times. The chain joins TRBV5-1 to TRBJ2-1; perhaps TRBD2 as D (5 bases). The CDR3 consists of 14 residues. Germline V lookup: CDR1 SGHRS, CDR2 YFSETQ. The ends were cut back, 0 bases at V and 4 bases at J, with 8 bases in the middle. DNA for the CDR3: TGCGCCAGCAGCTTGGGGGAGCCGTACAATGAGCAGTTCTTC. It yields the protein CASSLGEPYNEQFF.

This clonotype was counted many times. The chain couples TRBV6-1 to TRBJ1-4, with D uncertain. Germline values: CDR1 MNHNS, CDR2 SASEGT. V gave up 2 bases and J gave up 3 bases, with 10 bases separating them. The CDR3 contains 15 residues. CDR3 in DNA: TGTGCCAGCAGTGAAAAAGAGGCGGCTAATGAAAAACTGTTTTTT. Protein sequence: CASSEKEAANEKLFF.

This rearrangement joins TRBV24-1 to TRBJ2-2; D is unresolved. The CDR3 totals 13 residues. V lost 8 bases and J 4 bases, leaving 10 bases between the germline ends. Germline CDR1 and CDR2: KGHDR and SFDVKD. CDR3 loop: CATIYSLTGELFF. Written as DNA, the CDR3 is TGTGCCACCATTTACTCCCTCACCGGGGAGCTGTTTTTT.

Judged by abundance, this clonotype is medium-sized. The chain combines TRBV24-1 with TRBJ2-1; tentative D call: TRBD2 (5 bases). Between the trimmed V and J ends, which lost 2 bases and 3 bases, there was a span of 13 bases. The CDR3 consists of 16 residues. Germline assignment: CDR1 KGHDR and CDR2 SFDVKD. The CDR3 loop is CATSDSGGFLYNEQFF. CDR3 nucleotides: TGTGCCACCAGTGATTCAGGCGGGTTCCTCTACAATGAGCAGTTCTTC.

V and J are TRBV28 and TRBJ1-5, with D possibly matching TRBD1 (6 bases). V lost 7 bases, J lost 16 bases, and 20 bases lay in between. The CDR3 has 12 residues. CDR1 is MDHEN, CDR2 SYDVKM, per germline. The CDR3 DNA reads TGTGCCAGCATTCAATCAGGGGTCCTCCATCATTTT. This translates into CASIQSGVLHHF.

V usage is TRBV20-1 and J usage is TRBJ1-2; no definite D call. The V end was cut by 3 bases, the J end by 8 bases, with 10 bases between. CDR1 and CDR2 from the germline V gene are DFQATT and SNEGSKA (reference sequence). The CDR3 runs to 11 residues. The DNA for the CDR3 is TGCAGTGCTAGGTTAGGGATCGGCTACACCTTC. It codes for CSARLGIGYTF.

Remarks on this clonotype: Since a much larger clone is just one base distant, this may be a read error. This chain joins TRBV20-1 and TRBJ2-1, with D tentatively TRBD2 (6 bases). The V end lost 2 bases, the J end lost 2 bases, and 13 bases lay between the germline ends. Germline V gives CDR1 DFQATT, CDR2 SNEGSKA (reference sequence). CDR3 size: 15 residues. CDR3 loop: CSARCPGTPYNEQFF. The CDR3 region has the DNA TGCAGTGCTAGATGCCCCGGGACTCCCTACAATGAGCAGTTCTTC.

The chain has TRBV6-1 and TRBJ1-1, with TRBD1 as a possible D gene (6 bases). Between the trimmed V and J ends, which lost 9 bases and 6 bases, there was a span of 20 bases. In germline, CDR1 is MNHNS, CDR2 SASEGT. The length of the CDR3 is 14 residues. As DNA, the CDR3 is TGTGCCAGTAGGCGAGAGGGCAGGGGCCCTGAAGCTTTCTTT. Amino acid sequence: CASRREGRGPEAFF.

The chain employs TRBV20-1 and TRBJ1-2; D not certain. The length of the CDR3 is 14 residues. V lost 2 bases, J lost 3 bases, and 13 bases lay in between. CDR1 DFQATT and CDR2 SNEGSKA come from the germline V gene (reference sequence). The CDR3 DNA reads as TGCAGTGCTAGAAATCTATCCCTGGACTATGGCTACACCTTC. It yields the protein CSARNLSLDYGYTF.

Points on this clonotype: It differs at one base from a far larger clone, so likely a read error. The V call is TRBV12-3 or TRBV12-4, the J call TRBJ2-3; D might be TRBD2 (5 bases). The CDR3 is 13 residues long. Trimming pared 5 bases from V and 14 bases from J, leaving 20 bases between. The CDR3 spells CASSPANTGELYF. In DNA form, the CDR3 reads TGTGCCAGCAGTCCAGCGAACACCGGGGAGCTGTATTTT.

At least ten counts were recorded for this clonotype. The chain is built from TRBV12-3 or TRBV12-4 and TRBJ2-5; 8 bases align to TRBD1. V gave up 3 bases and J gave up 4 bases; unmatched junction bases: 7. This CDR3 region has 15 residues. The CDR3 DNA sequence: TGTGCCAGCAGTTTTAGGACAGGGTTATCAGAGACCCAGTACTTC. As protein: CASSFRTGLSETQYF.

J is TRBJ1-1 and V is TRBV6-2 or TRBV6-3; D unclear. The CDR3 has 12 residues. CDR1 and CDR2 from the germline V gene are MNHEY and SVGEGT. V was cut by 8 bases and J by 3 bases, with 10 bases left in between. The CDR3, as DNA: TGTGCCAGCGGGCTTCCGGACACTGAAGCTTTCTTT. Translating gives CASGLPDTEAFF.

This clonotype was detected ten times or more. V and J are TRBV30 and TRBJ2-7, with D perhaps TRBD1 (5 bases). The germline V gene encodes CDR1 GTSNPN and CDR2 SVGIG (reference sequence). The length of the CDR3 is 12 residues. V was clipped by 0 bases and J by 2 bases, with 5 bases between them. The CDR3 region has the DNA TGTGCCTGGAGTGTAGGGGCCTACGAGCAGTACTTC. Protein product: CAWSVGAYEQYF.

This clonotype appeared many times. The chain couples TRBV5-1 to TRBJ2-3, with 9 bases lining up with TRBD2. The V and J ends lost 4 bases and 0 bases, in that order; junction bases with no gene match: 3. This CDR3 contains 15 residues. The germline V gene has CDR1 SGHRS and CDR2 YFSETQ. CDR3 amino acids: CASSKTSGSTDTQYF. CDR3 DNA sequence: TGCGCCAGCAGCAAGACTAGCGGTAGCACAGATACGCAGTATTTT.

On this clonotype: A far larger clone is only one base removed, so a read error is likely. This chain connects TRBV6-1 to TRBJ2-5; 7 positions match TRBD2. The J segment lost 7 bases and the V segment lost 5 bases, leaving 16 bases of the junction unmatched. In germline, CDR1 is MNHNS, CDR2 SASEGT. This CDR3 region has 16 residues. CDR3 in DNA: TGTGCCAGCAGTCGGCTAGCGGTGCCGCGTGTGGGGACCCAGTACTTC. Protein: CASSRLAVPRVGTQYF.

This clonotype is medium-sized by share. The chain joins TRBV27 to TRBJ2-7; 9 bases map to TRBD1. Germline CDR1 and CDR2: MNHEY and SMNVEV (reference sequence). J gave up 2 bases and V 2 bases, and 1 base lay outside the gene matches. CDR3 length equals 14 residues. CDR3 DNA sequence: TGTGCCAGCAGTTTACGGGACAGGGCCTACGAGCAGTACTTC. This encodes CASSLRDRAYEQYF.

In its sample, this clonotype was seen many times. This rearrangement joins TRBV11-3 to TRBJ1-1; TRBD1 is a possible D gene (5 bases). CDR3 size: 14 residues. The V and J ends lost 0 bases and 5 bases respectively, with 10 bases between them. The germline V gene has CDR1 SGHNT and CDR2 YENEEA. This CDR3 reads CASSLDRVGTEAFF. CDR3 coding DNA: TGTGCCAGCAGCTTAGACAGGGTAGGGACTGAAGCTTTCTTT.

The chain carries TRBV19 and TRBJ2-7; D uncertain. Germline lookup yields CDR1 LNHDA and CDR2 SQIVND (reference sequence). This CDR3 is built from 16 residues. V was trimmed by 6 bases and J by 0 bases, leaving 18 bases between them. The CDR3 DNA reads as TGTGCCAGTAGCCGCCCTGGGCAGGTAGCCTCCTACGAGCAGTACTTC. The encoded protein is CASSRPGQVASYEQYF.